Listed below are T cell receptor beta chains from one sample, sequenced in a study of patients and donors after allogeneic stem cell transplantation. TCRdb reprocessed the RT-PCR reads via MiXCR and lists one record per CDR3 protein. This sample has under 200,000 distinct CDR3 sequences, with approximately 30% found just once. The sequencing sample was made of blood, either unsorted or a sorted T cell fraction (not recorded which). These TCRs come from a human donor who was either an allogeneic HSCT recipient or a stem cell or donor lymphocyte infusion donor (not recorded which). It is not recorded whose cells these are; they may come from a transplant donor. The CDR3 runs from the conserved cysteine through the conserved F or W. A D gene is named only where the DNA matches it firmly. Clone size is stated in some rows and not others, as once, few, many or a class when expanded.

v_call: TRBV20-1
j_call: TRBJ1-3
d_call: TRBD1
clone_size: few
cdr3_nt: TGCAGTGCTGCCCACAGGGGGGCCGGAAACACCATATATTTT
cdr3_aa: CSAAHRGAGNTIYF

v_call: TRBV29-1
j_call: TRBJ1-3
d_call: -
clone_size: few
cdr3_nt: TGCAGCGTGGAGGACTCTGGAAACACCATATATTTT
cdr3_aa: CSVEDSGNTIYF

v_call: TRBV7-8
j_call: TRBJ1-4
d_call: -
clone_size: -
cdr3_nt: TGTGCCAGCAGCCCTGCTGCAGGGTTGGGCGGACTGTTTTTT
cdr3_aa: CASSPAAGLGGLFF

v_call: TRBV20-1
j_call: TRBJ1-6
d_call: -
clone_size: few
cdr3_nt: TGCAGTGGAAGGGCGAGCTCCTATAATTCACCCCTCCACTTT
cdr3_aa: CSGRASSYNSPLHF

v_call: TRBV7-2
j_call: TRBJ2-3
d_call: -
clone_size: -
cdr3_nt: TGTGCCAGCAGGCGAGAATGGGATACGCAGTATTTT
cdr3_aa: CASRREWDTQYF

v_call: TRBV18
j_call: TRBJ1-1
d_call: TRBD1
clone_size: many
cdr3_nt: TGTGCCAGCTCACCAATGGGACAGGCTAAGCCTGAAGCTTTCTTT
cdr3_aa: CASSPMGQAKPEAFF

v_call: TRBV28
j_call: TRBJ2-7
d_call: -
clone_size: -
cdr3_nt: TGTGCCAGCGTGAGGGGTGCCTACGAGCAGTACTTC
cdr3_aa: CASVRGAYEQYF

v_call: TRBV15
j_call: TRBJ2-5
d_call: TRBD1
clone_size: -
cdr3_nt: TGTGCCACCAGCAGAGATATTGGGGACAGTCTAAAGTACTTC
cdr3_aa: CATSRDIGDSLKYF

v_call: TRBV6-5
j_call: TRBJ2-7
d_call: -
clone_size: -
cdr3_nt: TGTGCCAGCAGTTACTCCAGGTACGAGCAGTACTTC
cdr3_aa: CASSYSRYEQYF

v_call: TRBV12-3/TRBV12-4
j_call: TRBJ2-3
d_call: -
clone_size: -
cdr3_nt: TGTGCCAGCAGTTTAAATGACGGGAGAGGAGATACGCAGTATTTT
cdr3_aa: CASSLNDGRGDTQYF

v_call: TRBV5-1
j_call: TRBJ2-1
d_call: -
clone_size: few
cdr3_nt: TGCGCCAGCAGCGCGGGACAAGGGAATGAGCAGTTCTTC
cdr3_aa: CASSAGQGNEQFF

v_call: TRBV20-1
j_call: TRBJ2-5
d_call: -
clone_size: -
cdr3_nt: TGCAGTGCTAGCAGGGCAGGGGTGTACCAAGAGACCCAGTACTTC
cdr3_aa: CSASRAGVYQETQYF

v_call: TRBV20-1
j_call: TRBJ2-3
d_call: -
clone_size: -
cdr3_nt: TGCAGTGCTAGAGATGCCGGGACAGATACGCAGTATTTT
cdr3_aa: CSARDAGTDTQYF

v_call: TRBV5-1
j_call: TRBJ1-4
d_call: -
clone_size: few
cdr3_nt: TGCGCCAGCAGCCCGGTTGGGGGAGGAGGAGAAAAACTGTTTTTT
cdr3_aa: CASSPVGGGGEKLFF

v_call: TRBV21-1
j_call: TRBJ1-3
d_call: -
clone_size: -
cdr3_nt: TGTGCCAGCAGCAAAGCGAGGCAGACCTCTGGAAACACCATATATTTT
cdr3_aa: CASSKARQTSGNTIYF

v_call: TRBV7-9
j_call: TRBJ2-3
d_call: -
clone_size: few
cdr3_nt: TGTGCCAGCAGCTTAGCGCCCGGTTACCGTCGGGATACGCAGTATTTT
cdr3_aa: CASSLAPGYRRDTQYF

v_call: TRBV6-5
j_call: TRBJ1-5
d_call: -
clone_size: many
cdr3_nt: TGTGCCAGCAGTTACACGGGGCTCAATCAGCCCCAGCATTTT
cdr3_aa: CASSYTGLNQPQHF

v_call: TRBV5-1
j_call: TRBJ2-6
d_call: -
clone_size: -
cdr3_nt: TGCGCCAGCAGCTGGCGGACAGACTCTGGGGCCAACGTCCTGACTTTC
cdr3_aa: CASSWRTDSGANVLTF

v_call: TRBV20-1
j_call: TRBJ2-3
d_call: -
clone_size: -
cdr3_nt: TGCAGTGCTGTAACGGGAGAGGTGGCAGATACGCAGTATTTT
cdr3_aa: CSAVTGEVADTQYF

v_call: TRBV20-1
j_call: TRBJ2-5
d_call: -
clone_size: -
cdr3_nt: TGCAGTGCTAGAGATCGTTTAAGACTAGGAGAGACCCAGTACTTC
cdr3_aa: CSARDRLRLGETQYF

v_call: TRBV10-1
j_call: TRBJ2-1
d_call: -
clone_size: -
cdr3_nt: TGCGCCAGCAGTGACTACAATGAGCAGTTCTTC
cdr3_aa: CASSDYNEQFF

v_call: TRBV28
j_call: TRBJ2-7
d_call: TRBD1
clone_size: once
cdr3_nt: TGTGCCAGCAGTTCTCCCCCCGGGACAGGACGATACGAGCAGTACTTC
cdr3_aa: CASSSPPGTGRYEQYF

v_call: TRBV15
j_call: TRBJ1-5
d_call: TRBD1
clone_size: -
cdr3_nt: TGTGCCACCAGCGGGACAGGGATATCCCAGCCCCAGCATTTT
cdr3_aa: CATSGTGISQPQHF

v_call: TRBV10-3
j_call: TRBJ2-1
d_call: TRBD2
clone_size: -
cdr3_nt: TGTGCCATCACCGCTGGGGAGGGAGGGCCGAAGAATGAGCAGTTCTTC
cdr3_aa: CAITAGEGGPKNEQFF

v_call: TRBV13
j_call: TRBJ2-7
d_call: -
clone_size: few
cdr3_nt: TGTGCCAGCAGCCCAAGTGGGGGAAAATCCTACGAGCAGTACTTC
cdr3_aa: CASSPSGGKSYEQYF

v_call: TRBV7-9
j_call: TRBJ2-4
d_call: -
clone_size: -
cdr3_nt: TGTGCCAGCAGCTACCCCCCAGGGAGGACCAAAAACATTCAGTACTTC
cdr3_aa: CASSYPPGRTKNIQYF

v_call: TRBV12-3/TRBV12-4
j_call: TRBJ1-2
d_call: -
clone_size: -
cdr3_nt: TGTGCCAGCAGTTTCGGGGGTCGTAACTATGGCTACACCTTC
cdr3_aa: CASSFGGRNYGYTF

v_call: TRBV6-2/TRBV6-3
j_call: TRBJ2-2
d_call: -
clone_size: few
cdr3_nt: TGTGCCAGCAGTTCGCAGAACACCGGGGAGCTGTTTTTT
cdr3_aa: CASSSQNTGELFF

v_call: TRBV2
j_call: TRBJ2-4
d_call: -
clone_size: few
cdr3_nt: TGTGCCAGCCTTCTACGGAAAAACATTCAGTACTTC
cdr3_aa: CASLLRKNIQYF

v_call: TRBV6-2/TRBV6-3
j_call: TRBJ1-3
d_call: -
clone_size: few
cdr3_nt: TGTGCCACCGGGGACCGCGAGTCTGGAAACACCATATATTTT
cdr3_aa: CATGDRESGNTIYF

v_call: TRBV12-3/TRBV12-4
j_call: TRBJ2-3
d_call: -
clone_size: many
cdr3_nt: TGTGCCAGCACCCCCACAGATACGCAGTATTTT
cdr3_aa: CASTPTDTQYF

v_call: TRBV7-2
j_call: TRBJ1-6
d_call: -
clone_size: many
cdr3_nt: TGTGCCAGCAGCCCCCTACAGGGAAATAATTCACCCCTCCACTTT
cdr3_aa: CASSPLQGNNSPLHF

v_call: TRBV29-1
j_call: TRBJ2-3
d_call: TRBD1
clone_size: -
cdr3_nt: TGCAGCGTTGAAGGAGGGGACAGGGGGCAAGATACGCAGTATTTT
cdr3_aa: CSVEGGDRGQDTQYF

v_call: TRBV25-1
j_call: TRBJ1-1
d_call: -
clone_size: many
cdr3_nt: TGTGCCAGCAGTGTTTCGGGTTACACTGAAGCTTTCTTT
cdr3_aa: CASSVSGYTEAFF